The 26 T cell receptor beta chains given below trace back to one sample, sequenced in a study of cytomegalovirus exposure and HLA in healthy donors. Sequenced by immunoSEQ multiplex PCR; TCRdb stores in-frame clones only, minus some. This sample carries more than 140,000 clones, approximately 91% of them seen once, and the ten largest clones take about 3.1%. Sequenced sample: PBMCs. These receptors all stem from a woman in her late teens or twenties in good health and CMV-seropositive.

The chain uses TRBV9 and TRBJ2-1; 11 bases are a match to TRBD2. The CDR3 has 16 residues. V lost 4 bases and J lost 9; bases outside the gene matches: 12. Germline CDR1 SGDLS, CDR2 YYNGEE. CDR3 DNA: TGTGCCAGCAGCCCCAGACTAGCGGGAAAGGTTGGTGAGCAGTTCTTC. Translation gives CASSPRLAGKVGEQFF.

The chain joins TRBV5-5 to TRBJ2-7, with D possibly matching TRBD2 (5 bases). V gave up 4 bases and J gave up 3 bases, with 17 bases separating them. The V gene's germline CDR1 is SGHKS and CDR2 YYEKEE (reference sequence). The CDR3 length is 15 residues. The CDR3 DNA reads as TGTGCCAGCAGCCCTCCCGGGATTGGCCTCTACGAGCAGTACTTC. It specifies CASSPPGIGLYEQYF.

The DNA for the CDR3 is TGCAGCGTTGCCCCTTACAGGGGTTCCTACGAGCAGTACTTC. The encoded protein is CSVAPYRGSYEQYF. V and J are TRBV29-1 and TRBJ2-7, with TRBD1 matching 7 bases. V lost 4 bases to trimming and J lost 1 base; unmatched junction nucleotides: 7. Germline loops: CDR1 SQVTM, CDR2 ANQGSEA. The CDR3 is 14 amino acids.

V gene TRBV28 combines with J gene TRBJ1-4; 7 positions agree with TRBD1. Germline CDR1 reads MDHEN; CDR2 reads SYDVKM. The CDR3 runs to 15 residues. V gave up 3 bases and J gave up 8 bases; unmatched junction bases: 9. CDR3 amino acids: CASSLGGGGREKLFF. CDR3 DNA sequence: TGTGCCAGCAGTTTGGGAGGAGGGGGCCGGGAAAAACTGTTTTTT.

The chain carries TRBV6-4 and TRBJ2-1; 7 bases are shared with TRBD2. From germline, CDR1 is MRHNA and CDR2 SNTAGT. With 0 bases clipped from V and 9 bases from J, the junction kept 17 bases outside the gene matches. The CDR3 totals 18 residues. CDR3 residues: CASSDSKIPAGALGEQFF. For the CDR3, the DNA is TGTGCCAGCAGTGACTCGAAAATTCCGGCGGGAGCGTTAGGTGAGCAGTTCTTC.

V is TRBV11-2 and J is TRBJ2-1, with D maybe TRBD2 (6 bases). The CDR3 contains 15 residues. CDR1 and CDR2 from the germline V gene are SGHAT and FQNNGV. Trimming pared 2 bases from V and 3 bases from J, leaving 11 bases between. The CDR3 reads CASSLSGAIYNEQFF. For the CDR3, the DNA is TGTGCCAGCAGCTTATCGGGAGCCATCTACAATGAGCAGTTCTTC.

This sequence joins TRBV9 and TRBJ2-3; 11 bases are shared with TRBD2. The CDR3 loop spans 17 amino acids. The V gene's germline CDR1 is SGDLS and CDR2 YYNGEE. J was trimmed by 2 bases and V by 4 bases; bases with no gene match: 9. The CDR3, as DNA: TGTGCCAGCAGCACCTCTGGGACTAGCGGAATCACAGATACGCAGTATTTT. Translation: CASSTSGTSGITDTQYF.

The chain joins TRBV25-1 to TRBJ1-2; no firm D call. Deletions cut 7 bases from V and 6 bases from J, with 9 bases between. There are 11 residues in the CDR3. Germline assignment: CDR1 MGHDK and CDR2 SYGVNS. CDR3 loop: CASKGGDGYTF. DNA for the CDR3: TGTGCCAGCAAGGGAGGAGATGGCTACACCTTC.

V is TRBV28 and J is TRBJ2-5; D gene unclear. The CDR3 covers 12 residues. V was pared by 6 bases and J by 4 bases, with 9 bases between. CDR1 is MDHEN, CDR2 SYDVKM, per germline. The CDR3: CASSSLPETQYF. Written as DNA, the CDR3 is TGTGCCAGCAGCTCCCTCCCAGAGACCCAGTACTTC.

This rearrangement joins TRBV19 to TRBJ2-7; TRBD1 matches at 8 bases. Germline-derived CDR1 and CDR2 are LNHDA and SQIVND (reference sequence). This CDR3 is 15 amino acids long. V lost 6 bases, J lost 2 bases, and 9 bases stayed unmatched. CDR3 in amino acids: CASSPGQGHPYEQYF. DNA of the CDR3: TGTGCCAGTAGCCCAGGACAGGGACATCCCTACGAGCAGTACTTC.

The V call is TRBV19, the J call TRBJ1-2, with a possible D match to TRBD1 (5 bases). The CDR3 extends over 16 amino acids. V gave up 1 base and J gave up 3 bases, with 15 bases separating them. The germline gives CDR1 LNHDA, CDR2 SQIVND (reference sequence). The CDR3 region has the DNA TGTGCCAGTAGTATAGCAGACAGCGGGGATGACTATGGCTACACCTTC. This gives the protein CASSIADSGDDYGYTF.

The J gene is TRBJ2-7, the V gene TRBV29-1, with D possibly matching TRBD1 (8 bases). Trimming took off 6 bases at V and 8 bases at J, with 26 bases between the two ends. The germline gives CDR1 SQVTM, CDR2 ANQGSEA. The CDR3 runs to 15 residues. In nucleotides, the CDR3 is TGCAGCGTCGGCAGCGGGACAGGTCTCGGGTCGAAGCAGTACTTC. Residues: CSVGSGTGLGSKQYF.

The CDR3: CASSTIQGGEQYF. As DNA, the CDR3 is TGTGCCAGTAGTACGATACAGGGTGGCGAGCAGTACTTC. This chain connects TRBV19 to TRBJ2-7; weak D call: TRBD1 (6 bases). V lost 4 bases and J lost 6, with 13 bases in between. This CDR3 spans 13 amino acids. CDR1 and CDR2 from the germline V gene are LNHDA and SQIVND (reference sequence).

Concerning this clone itself: Relative to the germline gene, one junction end is altered; a read error may explain this. The chain uses TRBV7-7 and TRBJ2-3, with 8 bases lining up with TRBD2. The CDR3 length is 16 residues. Germline V gene data show CDR1 as SSHAT and CDR2 as FNYEAQ (reference sequence). The CDR3: CASSTRLANSTDTQYF. The CDR3 region has the DNA TGTGCTAGCAGCACCAGACTAGCGAATAGCACAGATACGCAGTATTTT.

This clone was recorded only once. The chain carries TRBV7-9 and TRBJ2-3; the D is unclear. Trimming left V 1 base short and J 2 bases short, with 10 bases between. Looked up from germline, CDR1 is SEHNR and CDR2 is FQNEAQ (reference sequence). The CDR3 has 15 residues. The chain's CDR3 is CASSLVVGSTDTQYF. For the CDR3, the DNA is TGTGCCAGCAGCTTAGTTGTCGGGTCCACAGATACGCAGTATTTT.

As for this clone: This same CDR3 is encoded by further DNA sequences in the sample. V is TRBV6-5 and J is TRBJ1-1; D not resolved. Trimming cost V 2 bases and J 1 base, with 5 bases left between them. The CDR3 is 13 residues long. The germline gives CDR1 MNHEY, CDR2 SVGAGI. Here the CDR3 reads CASSYAGNTEAFF. CDR3 nucleotide sequence: TGTGCCAGCAGTTACGCCGGGAACACTGAAGCTTTCTTT.

This chain connects TRBV6-5 to TRBJ2-7; D might be TRBD1 (5 bases). V was cut by 6 bases and J by 0 bases, with 9 bases left in between. This CDR3 comprises 13 residues. Germline V CDR1 and CDR2: MNHEY, SVGAGI. CDR3 residues: CASSETVSYEQYF. CDR3 nucleotide sequence: TGTGCCAGCAGCGAGACAGTCTCCTACGAGCAGTACTTC.

This sequence joins TRBV27 and TRBJ2-7; 9 bases map to TRBD1. After removal of 0 bases from V and 6 bases from J, the junction contained 6 bases not matched to a gene. The CDR3 loop spans 15 amino acids. Germline CDR1 is MNHEY and CDR2 is SMNVEV (reference sequence). The chain's CDR3 is CASSLSGQGLLEQYF. DNA for the CDR3: TGTGCCAGCAGTTTATCGGGACAGGGTTTACTCGAGCAGTACTTC.

This chain joins TRBV11-2 and TRBJ1-2; D is unresolved. V lost 3 bases and J lost 6, with 11 bases in between. Germline-derived CDR1 and CDR2 are SGHAT and FQNNGV. The CDR3 extends over 13 amino acids. The CDR3 protein is CASSFPGIHGYTF. CDR3 nucleotides: TGTGCCAGCAGCTTCCCAGGAATACATGGCTACACCTTC.

The gene calls are TRBV6-1 and TRBJ2-7; the D gene is possibly TRBD2 (5 bases). The CDR3 loop spans 15 amino acids. The V gene lost 1 base and the J gene lost 4 bases, with 14 bases spanning the gap. CDR1 MNHNS and CDR2 SASEGT come from the germline V gene. Here the CDR3 reads CASSEGSGGLYEQYF. The CDR3 nucleotides are TGTGCCAGCAGTGAAGGATCCGGCGGGTTATACGAGCAGTACTTC.

CDR3 coding DNA: TGTGCCAGCAGATCGGGACAGCCGAGCCCATTCAATCAGCCCCAGCATTTT. Translation: CASRSGQPSPFNQPQHF. The chain couples TRBV2 to TRBJ1-5, with 7 bases fitting TRBD1. Germline V gene lookup returns CDR1 SNHLY and CDR2 FYNNEI. The CDR3 is made up of 17 amino acids. Unmatched junction bases numbered 14, after V lost 6 bases and J lost 3 bases.

V and J are TRBV5-1 and TRBJ2-7, with TRBD2 matching over 11 bases. Germline lookup yields CDR1 SGHRS and CDR2 YFSETQ. The CDR3 spans 17 residues. After removal of 1 base from V and 5 bases from J, the junction contained 11 bases not matched to a gene. This CDR3 is CASSLTDLTSGSNEQYF. CDR3 DNA: TGCGCCAGCAGCTTGACCGACCTAACTAGCGGGAGCAACGAGCAGTACTTC.

The chain uses TRBV7-9 and TRBJ1-5; D remains unclear. Germline lookup yields CDR1 SEHNR and CDR2 FQNEAQ (reference sequence). V lost 1 base, J lost 6 bases, and 10 bases lay in between. This CDR3 region has 14 residues. CDR3 region: CASSLERAGQPQHF. In DNA form, the CDR3 reads TGTGCCAGCAGCTTAGAAAGGGCGGGTCAGCCCCAGCATTTT.

This chain connects TRBV5-4 to TRBJ1-1; D gene ambiguous. Germline values: CDR1 SGHNT, CDR2 YYREEE (reference sequence). V was trimmed by 5 bases and J by 4 bases, leaving 12 bases between them. This CDR3 spans 13 amino acids. CDR3 region: CASRIERLTEAFF. In DNA, the CDR3 is TGTGCCAGCAGGATTGAGCGACTCACTGAAGCTTTCTTT.

In this sample, this clone turned up once. The genes are TRBV30 and TRBJ1-1; 7 bases map to TRBD1. Unmatched junction bases numbered 12, after V lost 3 bases and J lost 2 bases. Germline-derived CDR1 and CDR2 are GTSNPN and SVGIG (reference sequence). CDR3 length: 16 amino acids. The CDR3 region is CAWRNSQGIKNTEAFF. For the CDR3, the DNA is TGTGCCTGGAGGAACTCACAGGGGATCAAAAACACTGAAGCTTTCTTT.

This clone was detected once. The chain is built from TRBV5-1 and TRBJ2-7; the match to TRBD2 covers 9 bases. This CDR3 has 15 amino acids. The V and J ends lost 3 bases and 2 bases, in that order; junction bases with no gene match: 6. Germline V lookup: CDR1 SGHRS, CDR2 YFSETQ. The CDR3 loop reads CASSSGSGSTYEQYF. For the CDR3, the DNA is TGCGCCAGCAGCTCGGGTAGCGGGAGTACCTACGAGCAGTACTTC.